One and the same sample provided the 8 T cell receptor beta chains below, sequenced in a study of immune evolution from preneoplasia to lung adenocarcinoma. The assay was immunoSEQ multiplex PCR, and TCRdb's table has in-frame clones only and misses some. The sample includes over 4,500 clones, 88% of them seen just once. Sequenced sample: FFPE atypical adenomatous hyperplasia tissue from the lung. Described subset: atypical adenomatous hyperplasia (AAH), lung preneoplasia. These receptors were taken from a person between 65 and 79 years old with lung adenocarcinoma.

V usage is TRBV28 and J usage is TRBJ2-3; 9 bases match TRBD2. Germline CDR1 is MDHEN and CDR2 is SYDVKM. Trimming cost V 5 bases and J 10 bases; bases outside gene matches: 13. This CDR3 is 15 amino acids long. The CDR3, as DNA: TGTGCCAGCAGTACGCCCGGGCTAGCGGGGTTCGCGCAGTATTTT. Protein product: CASSTPGLAGFAQYF.

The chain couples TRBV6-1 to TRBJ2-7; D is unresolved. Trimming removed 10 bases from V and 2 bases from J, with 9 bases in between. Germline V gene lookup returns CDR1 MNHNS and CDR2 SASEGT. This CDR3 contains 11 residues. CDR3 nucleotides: TGTGCCACCCGTGGGGCCTACGAGCAGTACTTC. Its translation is CATRGAYEQYF.

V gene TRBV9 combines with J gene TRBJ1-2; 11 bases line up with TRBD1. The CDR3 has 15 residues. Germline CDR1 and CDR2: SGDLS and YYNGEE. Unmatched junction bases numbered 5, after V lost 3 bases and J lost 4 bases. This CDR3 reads CASSARDRGFYGYTF. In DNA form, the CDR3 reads TGTGCCAGCAGCGCCCGGGACAGGGGGTTCTATGGCTACACCTTC.

CDR3 DNA sequence: TGTGCCAGCAGCCCAGCGGGGACGAACACCGGGGAGCTGTTTTTT. The encoded protein is CASSPAGTNTGELFF. The chain joins TRBV7-2 to TRBJ2-2, with 7 bases that match TRBD2. The CDR3 contains 15 residues. With 5 bases clipped from V and 0 bases from J, the junction kept 3 bases outside the gene matches. In germline, CDR1 is SGHTA, CDR2 FQGNSA. The full variable domain, with the rest looked up from reference TRBV7-2 and TRBJ2-2, is GAGVSQSPSNKVTEKGKDVELRCDPISGHTALYWYRQSLGQGLEFLIYFQGNSAPDKSGLPSDRFSAERTGGSVSTLTIQRTQQEDSAVYLCASSPAGTNTGELFFGEGSRLTVL.

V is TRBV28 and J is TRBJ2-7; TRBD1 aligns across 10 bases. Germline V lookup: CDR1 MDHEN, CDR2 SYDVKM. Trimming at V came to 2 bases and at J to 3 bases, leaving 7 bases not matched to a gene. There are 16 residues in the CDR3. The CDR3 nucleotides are TGTGCCAGCAGTTTAGAATGGACAGGGGGGGACTACGAGCAGTACTTC. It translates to CASSLEWTGGDYEQYF. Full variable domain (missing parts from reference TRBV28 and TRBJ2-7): DVKVTQSSRYLVKRTGEKVFLECVQDMDHENMFWYRQDPGLGLRLIYFSYDVKMKEKGDIPEGYSVSREKKERFSLILESASTNQTSMYLCASSLEWTGGDYEQYFGPGTRLTVT.

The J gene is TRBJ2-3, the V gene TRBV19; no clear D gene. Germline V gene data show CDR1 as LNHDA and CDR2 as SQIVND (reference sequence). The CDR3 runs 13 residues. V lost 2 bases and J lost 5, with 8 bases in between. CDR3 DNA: TGTGCCAGTAGTATACGGGTAGGAGATACGCAGTATTTT. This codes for CASSIRVGDTQYF.

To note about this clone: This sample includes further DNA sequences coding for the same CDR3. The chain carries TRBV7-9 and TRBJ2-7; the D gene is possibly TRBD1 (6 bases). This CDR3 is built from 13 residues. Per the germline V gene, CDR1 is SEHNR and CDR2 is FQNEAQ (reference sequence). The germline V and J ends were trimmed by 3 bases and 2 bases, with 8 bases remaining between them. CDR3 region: CASSLDSTYEQYF. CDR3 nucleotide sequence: TGTGCCAGCAGCTTGGACAGCACCTACGAGCAGTACTTC.

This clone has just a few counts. This CDR3 reads CASSQEGGFSYGYTF. Here the CDR3 DNA reads TGTGCCAGCAGCCAAGAGGGGGGCTTTAGCTATGGCTACACCTTC. The gene calls are TRBV4-2 and TRBJ1-2, with D maybe TRBD1 (6 bases). The CDR3 sequence is 15 residues long. Germline loops: CDR1 LGHNA, CDR2 YNFKEQ. V lost 0 bases to trimming and J lost 4 bases, with 12 bases between them.